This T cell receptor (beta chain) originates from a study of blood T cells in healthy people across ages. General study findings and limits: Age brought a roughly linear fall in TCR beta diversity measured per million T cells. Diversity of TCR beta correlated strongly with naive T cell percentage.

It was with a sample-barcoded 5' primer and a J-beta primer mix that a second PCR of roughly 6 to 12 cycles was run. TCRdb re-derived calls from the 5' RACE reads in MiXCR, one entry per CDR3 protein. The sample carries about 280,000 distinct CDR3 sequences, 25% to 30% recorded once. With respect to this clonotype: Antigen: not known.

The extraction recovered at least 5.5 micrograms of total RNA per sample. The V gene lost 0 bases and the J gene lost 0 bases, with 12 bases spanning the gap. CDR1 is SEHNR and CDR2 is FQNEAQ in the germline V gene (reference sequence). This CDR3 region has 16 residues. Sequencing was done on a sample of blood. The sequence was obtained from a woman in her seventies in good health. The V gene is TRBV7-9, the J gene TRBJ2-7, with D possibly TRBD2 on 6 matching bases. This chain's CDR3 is CASSLALADPSYEQYF. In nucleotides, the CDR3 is TGTGCCAGCAGCTTAGCGTTAGCGGATCCCTCCTACGAGCAGTACTTC.